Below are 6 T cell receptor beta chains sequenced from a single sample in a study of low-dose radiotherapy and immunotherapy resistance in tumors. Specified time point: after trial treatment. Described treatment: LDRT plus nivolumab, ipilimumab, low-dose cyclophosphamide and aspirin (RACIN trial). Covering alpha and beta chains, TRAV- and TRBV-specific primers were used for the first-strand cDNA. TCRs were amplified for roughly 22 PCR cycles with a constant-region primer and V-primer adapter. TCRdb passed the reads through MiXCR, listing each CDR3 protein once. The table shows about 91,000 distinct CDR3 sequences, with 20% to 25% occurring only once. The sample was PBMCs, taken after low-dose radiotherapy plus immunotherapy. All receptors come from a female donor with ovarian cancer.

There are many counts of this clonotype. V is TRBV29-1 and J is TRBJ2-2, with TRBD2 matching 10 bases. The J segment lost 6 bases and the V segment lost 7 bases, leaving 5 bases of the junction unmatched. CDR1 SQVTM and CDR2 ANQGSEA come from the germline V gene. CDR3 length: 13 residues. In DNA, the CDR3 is TGCAGCGCAGGAAGCGGGAGGGCCGGGGAGCTGTTTTTT. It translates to CSAGSGRAGELFF.

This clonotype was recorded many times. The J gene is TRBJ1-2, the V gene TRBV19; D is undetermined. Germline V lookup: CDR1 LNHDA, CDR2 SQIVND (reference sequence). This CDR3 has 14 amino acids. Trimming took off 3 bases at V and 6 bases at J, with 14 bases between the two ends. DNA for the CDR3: TGTGCCAGTAGTATGAGAGGCAGATTTAATGGCTACACCTTC. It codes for CASSMRGRFNGYTF.

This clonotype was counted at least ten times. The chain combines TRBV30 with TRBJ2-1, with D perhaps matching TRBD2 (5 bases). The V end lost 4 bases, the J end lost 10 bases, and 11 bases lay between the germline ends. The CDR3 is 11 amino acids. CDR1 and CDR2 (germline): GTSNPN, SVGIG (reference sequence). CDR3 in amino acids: CAWTEGWEQFF. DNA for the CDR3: TGTGCCTGGACAGAGGGATGGGAGCAGTTCTTC. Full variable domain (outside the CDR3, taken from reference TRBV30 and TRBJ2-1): SQTIHQWPATLVQPVGSPLSLECTVEGTSNPNLYWYRQAAGRGLQLLFYSVGIGQISSEVPQNLSASRPQDRQFILSSKKLLLSDSGFYLCAWTEGWEQFFGPGTRLTVL.

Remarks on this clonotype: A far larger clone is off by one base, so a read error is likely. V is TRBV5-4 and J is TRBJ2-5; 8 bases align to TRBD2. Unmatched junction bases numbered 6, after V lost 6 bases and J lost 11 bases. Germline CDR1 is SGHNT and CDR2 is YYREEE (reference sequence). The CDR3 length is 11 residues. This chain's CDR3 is CASTLGLEQYF. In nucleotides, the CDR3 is TGTGCCAGCACCCTGGGACTAGAGCAGTACTTC.

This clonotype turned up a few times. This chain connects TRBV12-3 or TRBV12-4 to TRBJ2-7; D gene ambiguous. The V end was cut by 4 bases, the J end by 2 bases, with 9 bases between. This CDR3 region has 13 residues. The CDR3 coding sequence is TGTGCCAGCAGTTCAGCAGGTACCTACGAGCAGTACTTC. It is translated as CASSSAGTYEQYF.

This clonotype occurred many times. The CDR3 loop is CATSRNREAGELFF. As DNA, the CDR3 is TGTGCCACCAGCAGGAACAGGGAGGCCGGGGAGCTGTTTTTT. The V gene is TRBV15, the J gene TRBJ2-2; possibly TRBD1 or TRBD2 for D (6 bases each). This CDR3 has 14 amino acids. The V gene's germline CDR1 is LNHNV and CDR2 YYDKDF (reference sequence). V was pared by 3 bases and J by 6 bases, with 11 bases between. The full variable domain, rest sourced from reference TRBV15 and TRBJ2-2, is DAMVIQNPRYQVTQFGKPVTLSCSQTLNHNVMYWYQQKSSQAPKLLFHYYDKDFNNEADTPDNFQSRRPNTSFCFLDIRSPGLGDTAMYLCATSRNREAGELFFGEGSRLTVL.